Below are 12 T cell receptor beta chains sequenced from a single sample in a study of molecular identifiers for immune sequencing clone quantification. TCRdb called the PCR reads again in MiXCR, with one record for every CDR3 protein. The data contain nearly 650,000 distinct CDR3 sequences, roughly 25% of them singletons. Sequenced input: naive CD8+ T cells from blood, with Jurkat cell RNA spiked in. Subset specified: FACS-sorted CD8+CD4-CCR7+CD45RA+ naive T cells. Every receptor here comes from a human donor in good health. Some libraries in this study had Jurkat cell RNA spiked in.

This clonotype was seen a handful of times. The V call is TRBV20-1, the J call TRBJ1-2; unclear D gene. The CDR3 consists of 13 residues. Per the germline V gene, CDR1 is DFQATT and CDR2 is SNEGSKA (reference sequence). V shed 2 bases and J shed 0 bases, with 7 bases lying between them. CDR3 nucleotides: TGCAGTGCTAGACACATAGCTAACTATGGCTACACCTTC. Translation gives CSARHIANYGYTF.

The sample holds a few counts of this clonotype. The chain's CDR3 is CASSSQGSFEKLFF. For the CDR3, the DNA is TGTGCCAGCAGCTCACAGGGAAGCTTTGAAAAACTGTTTTTT. The genes are TRBV13 and TRBJ1-4, with D perhaps matching TRBD1 (6 bases). V dropped 4 bases and J dropped 7 bases, with 13 bases sitting between them. The CDR3 has 14 amino acids. The germline CDR1 and CDR2 sequences are PRHDT and FYEKMQ (reference sequence).

The sample holds many counts of this clonotype. The J gene is TRBJ2-3, the V gene TRBV28, with 7 bases lining up with TRBD1. In germline, CDR1 is MDHEN, CDR2 SYDVKM. V gave up 5 bases and J gave up 3 bases; unmatched junction bases: 14. This CDR3 has 17 amino acids. The CDR3 is CASSPRQGPVQTDTQYF. CDR3 nucleotides: TGTGCCAGCAGTCCCCGACAGGGCCCCGTTCAGACAGATACGCAGTATTTT. The full variable domain, in which reference TRBV28 and TRBJ2-3 provide the parts outside the CDR3, is DVKVTQSSRYLVKRTGEKVFLECVQDMDHENMFWYRQDPGLGLRLIYFSYDVKMKEKGDIPEGYSVSREKKERFSLILESASTNQTSMYLCASSPRQGPVQTDTQYFGPGTRLTVL.

This clonotype was detected ten times or more. J is TRBJ1-1 and V is TRBV5-6; D ambiguous. Germline loops: CDR1 SGHDT, CDR2 YYEEEE. CDR3 size: 12 residues. Trimming took off 0 bases at V and 4 bases at J, with 4 bases between the two ends. This chain's CDR3 is CASSLVATEAFF. The CDR3 nucleotides are TGTGCCAGCAGCTTGGTCGCCACTGAAGCTTTCTTT.

This clonotype was seen more than once but under ten times. The DNA of the CDR3 is TGTGCCAGCAGCGGGACAGGGATCCCAGACAATGAGCAGTTCTTC. Amino acids: CASSGTGIPDNEQFF. The chain has TRBV7-9 and TRBJ2-1; 9 bases match TRBD1. The germline gives CDR1 SEHNR, CDR2 FQNEAQ (reference sequence). The CDR3 spans 15 residues. V trimming: 5 bases; J trimming: 5 bases; junction bases outside the gene matches: 7.

DNA of the CDR3: TGTGCCAGCAGCCAATCAGGGGTCCAAGAGACCCAGTACTTC. Its translation is CASSQSGVQETQYF. This rearrangement joins TRBV3-1 to TRBJ2-5; a possible D gene is TRBD1 (6 bases). The CDR3 is made up of 14 amino acids. The germline V gene encodes CDR1 LGHDT and CDR2 YNNKEL (reference sequence). V shed 2 bases and J shed 1 base, with 8 bases lying between them.

This clonotype was seen a handful of times. V is TRBV18 and J is TRBJ2-7; 8 nucleotides match TRBD1. V lost 3 bases and J lost 1; bases outside the gene matches: 5. This CDR3 is built from 15 residues. CDR1 and CDR2 (germline): KGHSH, LQKENI. The chain's CDR3 is CASSPSNRGSYEQYF. CDR3 in DNA: TGTGCCAGCTCACCGTCAAACAGGGGGTCCTACGAGCAGTACTTC.

This clonotype was picked up a small number of times. DNA of the CDR3: TGCGCCAGCAGCCAAGGCGCGTCGTATTCTGAAAATGGCTACACCTTC. This encodes CASSQGASYSENGYTF. The rearrangement joins TRBV4-3 to TRBJ1-2; no firm D call. The CDR3 is made up of 16 amino acids. Germline lookup yields CDR1 LGHNA and CDR2 YSLEER. Trimming cost V 1 base and J 6 bases, with 18 bases left between them.

The chain is built from TRBV5-6 and TRBJ2-2; the D is unclear. Deletions cut 4 bases from V and 0 bases from J, with 7 bases between. This CDR3 comprises 14 residues. Germline V gene data show CDR1 as SGHDT and CDR2 as YYEEEE. DNA for the CDR3: TGTGCCAGCAGCGCCGAAACGAACACCGGGGAGCTGTTTTTT. Protein product: CASSAETNTGELFF.

CDR3: CATPGQGYEQYF. CDR3 sequence (DNA): TGTGCCACCCCGGGACAGGGCTACGAGCAGTACTTC. J is TRBJ2-7 and V is TRBV6-1; TRBD1 matches at 9 bases. V trimming: 10 bases; J trimming: 3 bases; junction bases outside the gene matches: 4. This CDR3 is 12 amino acids long. Germline loops: CDR1 MNHNS, CDR2 SASEGT.

The CDR3 nucleotides read TGTGCCAGTAGTATTAGCGGGGAGAATGAGCAGTTCTTC. Amino acid sequence: CASSISGENEQFF. The chain carries TRBV19 and TRBJ2-1; 8 bases are a match to TRBD2. CDR1 is LNHDA, CDR2 SQIVND, per germline (reference sequence). The V gene end was trimmed by 3 bases and the J gene end by 7 bases; junction bases not matched to a gene: 2. This CDR3 is 13 amino acids long.

This clonotype was recorded once. A much more abundant neighbour one base away suggests this may be a read error. The chain joins TRBV29-1 to TRBJ2-5; a weak D match, TRBD1 (6 bases). Per the germline V gene, CDR1 is SQVTM and CDR2 is ANQGSEA. CDR3 length equals 15 residues. This CDR3 is CSVSSGERVGEAQYF. For the CDR3, the DNA is TGCAGCGTTAGCTCAGGGGAGAGGGTAGGAGAGGCCCAGTACTTC.